These 21 T cell receptor beta chains originate from one sample sequenced in a study of T-cell memory formation after mild COVID-19. Via MiXCR, TCRdb re-called the 5' RACE reads, giving one row per CDR3 protein. This sample has about 560,000 distinct CDR3 sequences, with approximately 21% found just once. The sample taken for sequencing was PBMCs or a T cell subset sorted from them (not recorded which). These receptors all stem from an adult woman who had mild COVID-19 (a few samples of this study predate the infection). Cell type and time point are not known.

This clonotype was picked up a small number of times. V is TRBV29-1 and J is TRBJ2-7; TRBD1 matches at 10 bases. Germline CDR1 reads SQVTM; CDR2 reads ANQGSEA. The CDR3 has 13 residues. Germline trimming cut 6 bases from V and 2 bases from J; bases unmatched to any gene: 4. Written as DNA, the CDR3 is TGCAGCGTATCGACAGGGGGCGCCTACGAGCAGTACTTC. It encodes CSVSTGGAYEQYF.

In this sample, this clonotype turned up a few times. CDR3 loop: CASSLSSLTGELFF. CDR3 DNA: TGTGCCAGCAGCTTATCCAGTCTCACCGGGGAGCTGTTTTTT. V usage is TRBV7-9 and J usage is TRBJ2-2, with D uncertain. Germline V gene lookup returns CDR1 SEHNR and CDR2 FQNEAQ (reference sequence). V was clipped by 2 bases and J by 4 bases, with 8 bases between them. This CDR3 comprises 14 residues.

This clonotype was seen only a few times. V usage is TRBV6-2 or TRBV6-3 and J usage is TRBJ2-6, with D possibly being TRBD1 (5 bases). The ends were cut back, 2 bases at V and 4 bases at J, with 12 bases in the middle. The CDR3 has 16 amino acids. CDR1 and CDR2 from the germline V gene are MNHEY and SVGEGT. The CDR3 loop is CASSYPRQTGANVLTF. As DNA, the CDR3 is TGTGCCAGCAGTTACCCCCGACAGACCGGGGCCAACGTCCTGACTTTC.

This clonotype turned up a few times. V is TRBV29-1 and J is TRBJ1-1, with 8 bases fitting TRBD1. After removal of 8 bases from V and 5 bases from J, the junction contained 7 bases not matched to a gene. This CDR3 spans 12 amino acids. Germline CDR1 is SQVTM and CDR2 is ANQGSEA. The DNA of the CDR3 is TGCAGCTTCGGACAGGGTCCGACTGAAGCTTTCTTT. Protein product: CSFGQGPTEAFF.

The chain uses TRBV15 and TRBJ2-1; 8 bases line up with TRBD2. V shed 1 base and J 1 base; nucleotides not matched to a gene: 9. This CDR3 contains 18 residues. Looked up from germline, CDR1 is LNHNV and CDR2 is YYDKDF (reference sequence). The CDR3 coding sequence is TGTGCCACCAGCAGAGGAGGGCGGGTAGCGGGATCCTACAATGAGCAGTTCTTC. This gives the protein CATSRGGRVAGSYNEQFF.

The chain recombines TRBV6-2 or TRBV6-3 with TRBJ2-7; D gene uncertain. This CDR3 contains 11 residues. Trimming shortened V by 6 bases and J by 2 bases, and 5 bases separated the two germline ends. Germline V CDR1 and CDR2: MNHEY, SVGEGT. The CDR3 reads CASSKPYEQYF. CDR3 sequence (DNA): TGTGCCAGCAGCAAGCCCTACGAGCAGTACTTC.

This clonotype showed up just a few times. The chain links TRBV5-4 to TRBJ2-5; D gene uncertain. V was shortened by 7 bases and J by 1 base, with 5 bases between the two germline ends. Per the germline V gene, CDR1 is SGHNT and CDR2 is YYREEE (reference sequence). CDR3 length: 11 amino acids. In DNA, the CDR3 is TGTGCCAGCGGGGTCCAAGAGACCCAGTACTTC. Its protein product is CASGVQETQYF.

This clonotype was found a few times. This chain links TRBV20-1 with TRBJ2-1; 11 bases align to TRBD2. The CDR3 runs to 14 residues. Germline V gene lookup returns CDR1 DFQATT and CDR2 SNEGSKA (reference sequence). J was trimmed by 9 bases and V by 3 bases; bases with no gene match: 7. For the CDR3, the DNA is TGCAGTGCTAGCACGCTAGCGGGAGGCAGTGAGCAGTTCTTC. Amino acids: CSASTLAGGSEQFF.

The rearrangement joins TRBV7-9 to TRBJ2-1; 8 bases agree with TRBD2. The CDR3 contains 23 residues. V lost 5 bases, J lost 3 bases, and 30 bases stayed unmatched. Germline-derived CDR1 and CDR2 are SEHNR and FQNEAQ (reference sequence). The CDR3, as DNA: TGTGCCAGCAGCGGGCGTCCACGGGAAACGGTCCCAGGCGGGGGGCGGAGCTACAATGAGCAGTTCTTC. It codes for CASSGRPRETVPGGGRSYNEQFF.

This clonotype was counted only a few times. The chain uses TRBV18 and TRBJ2-3, with D perhaps TRBD2 (6 bases). Trimming stripped 1 base from V and 4 bases from J, with 12 bases between. Germline CDR1 KGHSH, CDR2 LQKENI. The CDR3 runs to 15 residues. CDR3 residues: CASSPLPGEADTQYF. The CDR3 region has the DNA TGTGCCAGCTCACCACTTCCCGGGGAGGCAGATACGCAGTATTTT.

In its sample, this clonotype was seen many times. The gene calls are TRBV4-1 and TRBJ2-1, with D maybe TRBD1 (6 bases). Looked up from germline, CDR1 is MGHRA and CDR2 is YSYEKL. The V and J ends lost 1 base and 6 bases respectively, with 10 bases between them. The CDR3 totals 14 residues. The CDR3 DNA is TGCGCCAGCAGCCAAGCGCTCAGGGGCAATGAGCAGTTCTTC. Translating gives CASSQALRGNEQFF.

This clonotype was recorded once. This chain links TRBV9 with TRBJ1-2; D gene uncertain. Germline CDR1 SGDLS, CDR2 YYNGEE. Trimming cost V 4 bases and J 7 bases, with 14 bases left between them. The CDR3 runs to 13 residues. The CDR3 loop is CASSLPSSLGYTF. The CDR3 coding sequence is TGTGCCAGCAGCCTCCCTTCGTCTCTTGGCTACACCTTC.

The chain carries TRBV7-8 and TRBJ1-2, with D unresolved. This CDR3 has 14 residues. The ends were cut back, 0 bases at V and 2 bases at J, with 7 bases in the middle. Germline CDR1 SGHVS, CDR2 FQNEAQ. CDR3 coding DNA: TGTGCCAGCAGCTTAGCGATACAGAACTATGGCTACACCTTC. This translates into CASSLAIQNYGYTF.

The V and J genes are TRBV27 and TRBJ2-5, with D possibly matching TRBD2 (6 bases). The CDR3 sequence is 14 residues long. Germline V gives CDR1 MNHEY, CDR2 SMNVEV (reference sequence). The V end lost 5 bases, the J end lost 3 bases, and 13 bases lay between the germline ends. The CDR3 is CASSPWGGKETQYF. The CDR3 DNA reads TGTGCCAGCAGTCCGTGGGGCGGGAAAGAGACCCAGTACTTC.

The chain combines TRBV11-2 with TRBJ2-1; no clear D. Trimming removed 0 bases from V and 0 bases from J, with 12 bases in between. The CDR3 runs to 17 residues. Germline V lookup: CDR1 SGHAT, CDR2 FQNNGV. CDR3 loop: CASSLDARLSSYNEQFF. The CDR3 DNA reads TGTGCCAGCAGCTTAGATGCCAGACTTAGCTCCTACAATGAGCAGTTCTTC.

The chain links TRBV5-4 to TRBJ2-6; 7 positions match TRBD1. The V and J ends lost 4 bases and 1 base, in that order; junction bases with no gene match: 17. Germline V CDR1 and CDR2: SGHNT, YYREEE (reference sequence). The CDR3 totals 20 residues. The CDR3 nucleotides are TGTGCCAGCAGCCTCGACAGACAGGGCAACAGGGAATCTGGGGCCAACGTCCTGACTTTC. Amino acid sequence: CASSLDRQGNRESGANVLTF.

This clonotype was recorded at least ten times. The gene calls are TRBV6-5 and TRBJ2-7; no clear D. V was pared by 7 bases and J by 5 bases, with 9 bases between. CDR3 length: 11 amino acids. The germline CDR1 and CDR2 sequences are MNHEY and SVGAGI. The CDR3 nucleotides are TGTGCCAGCACTCCTGGGGACGAGCAGTACTTC. It yields the protein CASTPGDEQYF.

This clonotype was recorded once. The chain joins TRBV7-6 to TRBJ2-1; TRBD2 matches 11 bases. The junction had 11 bases not matched to a gene; V was cut back by 3 bases and J by 1 base. Germline V gene lookup returns CDR1 SGHVS and CDR2 FNYEAQ. This CDR3 region has 19 residues. The CDR3 bases are TGTGCCAGCAGCTTCCGACTAGCGGGATCCCACCCTTCCTACAATGAGCAGTTCTTC. It codes for CASSFRLAGSHPSYNEQFF.

The rearrangement joins TRBV20-1 to TRBJ2-6, with no clear D. The ends were cut back, 6 bases at V and 0 bases at J, with 9 bases in the middle. The germline V gene encodes CDR1 DFQATT and CDR2 SNEGSKA (reference sequence). The CDR3 is made up of 14 amino acids. The CDR3 sequence: CSALRSSGANVLTF. The CDR3 DNA reads TGCAGTGCACTGAGAAGCTCTGGGGCCAACGTCCTGACTTTC.

A single count supports this clonotype. The chain is built from TRBV2 and TRBJ2-7, with 7 bases lining up with TRBD2. Trimming took 5 bases from V and 3 from J; bases not matched to a gene: 7. The length of the CDR3 is 14 residues. CDR1 and CDR2 from the germline V gene are SNHLY and FYNNEI. This CDR3 reads CASSIKASGYEQYF. The DNA for the CDR3 is TGTGCCAGCAGTATTAAGGCTAGCGGCTACGAGCAGTACTTC.

This clonotype has more than one count but fewer than ten. The CDR3 is CSADRPMNTGELFF. CDR3 DNA sequence: TGCAGTGCCGACAGGCCGATGAACACCGGGGAGCTGTTTTTT. J is TRBJ2-2 and V is TRBV20-1; TRBD1 is a possible D gene (6 bases). Germline V CDR1 and CDR2: DFQATT, SNEGSKA (reference sequence). The CDR3 sequence is 14 residues long. V gave up 6 bases and J gave up 1 base, with 12 bases separating them.